Listed here are 32 T cell receptor beta chains from one sample, sequenced in a study of cytomegalovirus exposure and HLA in healthy donors. In the PCR, 60 Vbeta and 13 Jbeta primers were used. The data were produced by immunoSEQ multiplex PCR, yet TCRdb's version contains in-frame clones alone and is incomplete. The table lists approximately 79,000 clones, with about 0.83% in the top ten. The sequenced sample consisted of PBMCs. The source of these receptors is a boy aged 5 to 17 in good health and CMV-seronegative.

The chain has TRBV29-1 and TRBJ2-5, with D possibly matching TRBD1 (5 bases). The end of the DNA fits TRBJ2-7 better, so the J call may be wrong. Germline values: CDR1 SQVTM, CDR2 ANQGSEA. CDR3 length equals 13 residues. In DNA form, the CDR3 reads TGCAGCGTTGAAACGGTGGGGCTCTACGAGCAGTACTTC. This gives the protein CSVETVGLYEQYF.

The V and J genes are TRBV15 and TRBJ2-7, with 7 bases lining up with TRBD2. This CDR3 has 17 amino acids. J lost 2 bases, V lost 1 base, and 11 bases had no gene match. Germline V gene lookup returns CDR1 LNHNV and CDR2 YYDKDF (reference sequence). The CDR3 DNA reads TGTGCCACCAGCAGAGGAGGGACGCGGGAGAGAGCCTACGAGCAGTACTTC. Its translation is CATSRGGTRERAYEQYF.

V and J are TRBV12-5 and TRBJ2-1, with D maybe TRBD2 (5 bases). V was clipped by 0 bases and J by 6 bases, with 15 bases between them. Germline V gene data show CDR1 as LGHNT and CDR2 as FRNRAP. The CDR3 covers 16 residues. CDR3 coding DNA: TGTGCTAGTGGTTTGGTAATCGGAGCGGCTCTCAATGAGCAGTTCTTC. Its protein is CASGLVIGAALNEQFF. The full variable domain, its missing parts supplied by reference TRBV12-5 and TRBJ2-1, is DARVTQTPRHKVTEMGQEVTMRCQPILGHNTVFWYRQTMMQGLELLAYFRNRAPLDDSGMPKDRFSAEMPDATLATLKIQPSEPRDSAVYFCASGLVIGAALNEQFFGPGTRLTVL.

V and J are TRBV5-1 and TRBJ2-5, with 10 bases aligning to TRBD1. The CDR3 is 15 amino acids. J gave up 4 bases and V 2 bases, and 5 bases lay outside the gene matches. From germline, CDR1 is SGHRS and CDR2 YFSETQ. The CDR3 nucleotides read TGCGCCAGCAGCTTTATGGGACAGGGGTTAGAGACCCAGTACTTC. It translates to CASSFMGQGLETQYF.

As for this clone: Mismatch with germline at one junction end may stem from a read error. The chain has TRBV5-6 and TRBJ2-1; D not certain. The germline CDR1 and CDR2 sequences are SGHDT and YYEEEE. The CDR3 extends over 15 amino acids. The CDR3 DNA is TGTGCCAGCAGCCCCCTATTGGGCTCCGACAATGAGCAGTTCTTC. It encodes CASSPLLGSDNEQFF.

The genes are TRBV2 and TRBJ2-7; TRBD2 aligns across 8 bases. The CDR3 spans 15 residues. Germline V gene lookup returns CDR1 SNHLY and CDR2 FYNNEI. The junction had 6 bases not matched to a gene; V was cut back by 3 bases and J by 2 bases. CDR3 protein: CASSDGRGAPYEQYF. The CDR3 nucleotides read TGTGCCAGCAGTGATGGGCGGGGGGCCCCCTACGAGCAGTACTTC.

The rearrangement joins TRBV6-1 to TRBJ1-5; D not certain. Germline assignment: CDR1 MNHNS and CDR2 SASEGT. The V gene lost 0 bases and the J gene lost 4 bases, with 7 bases spanning the gap. This CDR3 contains 14 residues. CDR3 amino acids: CASSEAAVNQPQHF. The CDR3 nucleotides are TGTGCCAGCAGTGAAGCGGCAGTTAATCAGCCCCAGCATTTT.

This chain uses TRBV4-2 with TRBJ2-5; TRBD2 might be the D (6 bases). The germline V and J ends were trimmed by 1 base and 3 bases, with 18 bases remaining between them. Per germline, CDR1 LGHNA and CDR2 YNFKEQ. The CDR3 sequence is 17 residues long. The CDR3, as DNA: TGTGCCAGCAGCCAAGTCGTTGGAGGCGGGGCTGAAGAGACCCAGTACTTC. Translated: CASSQVVGGGAEETQYF.

The V and J genes are TRBV5-6 and TRBJ1-4; D not resolved. V lost 0 bases to trimming and J lost 5 bases, with 11 bases between them. Germline V gene sequence: CDR1 SGHDT, CDR2 YYEEEE. The CDR3 extends over 15 amino acids. The DNA for the CDR3 is TGTGCCAGCAGCTTGGGCTGGCGCGGAAATGAAAAACTGTTTTTT. Translating it yields CASSLGWRGNEKLFF.

The CDR3 DNA follows: TGTGCCAGCAGTTCCGGAGGAGCCGGGAGGACTGAAGCTTTCTTT. It translates to CASSSGGAGRTEAFF. The chain carries TRBV7-2 and TRBJ1-1; D unresolved. In germline, CDR1 is SGHTA, CDR2 FQGNSA. Trimming removed 6 bases at V and 5 bases at J, with 19 bases between. The CDR3 sequence is 15 residues long.

The chain has TRBV19 and TRBJ1-2; D might be TRBD1 (5 bases). V was shortened by 7 bases and J by 4 bases, with 13 bases between the two germline ends. This CDR3 contains 13 residues. Germline CDR1 LNHDA, CDR2 SQIVND (reference sequence). The CDR3 DNA sequence: TGTGCCAGTATGGGGCAGATACTCTATGGCTACACCTTC. This sequence encodes CASMGQILYGYTF. Full variable domain (missing parts from reference TRBV19 and TRBJ1-2): DGGITQSPKYLFRKEGQNVTLSCEQNLNHDAMYWYRQDPGQGLRLIYYSQIVNDFQKGDIAEGYSVSREKKESFPLTVTSAQKNPTAFYLCASMGQILYGYTFGSGTRLTVV.

This chain uses TRBV11-2 with TRBJ2-1; D not resolved. V was pared by 1 base and J by 4 bases, with 8 bases between. The length of the CDR3 is 14 residues. Germline V gene data show CDR1 as SGHAT and CDR2 as FQNNGV. The CDR3 DNA reads as TGTGCCAGCAGCTTAGTTGCGATTTACAATGAGCAGTTCTTC. This encodes CASSLVAIYNEQFF.

The chain recombines TRBV18 with TRBJ2-7; D unresolved. The CDR3 has 13 residues. V gave up 5 bases and J gave up 2 bases, with 10 bases separating them. Per the germline V gene, CDR1 is KGHSH and CDR2 is LQKENI. As DNA, the CDR3 is TGTGCCAGCTCAGATAGTGAGGCCTACGAGCAGTACTTC. This encodes CASSDSEAYEQYF.

V usage is TRBV14 and J usage is TRBJ2-3; D is uncertain. This CDR3 is 14 amino acids long. Germline CDR1 SGHDN, CDR2 FVKESK. V was clipped by 0 bases and J by 6 bases, with 10 bases between them. Here the CDR3 reads CASSQDFSLDTQYF. CDR3 nucleotide sequence: TGTGCCAGCAGCCAAGATTTCTCTCTGGATACGCAGTATTTT.

This chain links TRBV7-6 with TRBJ2-1; unclear D gene. V lost 3 bases and J lost 5, with 11 bases in between. The CDR3 consists of 14 residues. Germline lookup yields CDR1 SGHVS and CDR2 FNYEAQ. In DNA form, the CDR3 reads TGTGCCAGCAGCTTTGCAGGTAGTCACAATGAGCAGTTCTTC. Residues: CASSFAGSHNEQFF.

The J gene is TRBJ1-2, the V gene TRBV7-2, with a weak D call TRBD1 (5 bases). Trimming stripped 4 bases from V and 3 bases from J, with 12 bases between. This CDR3 has 14 residues. Germline lookup yields CDR1 SGHTA and CDR2 FQGNSA. The CDR3 here is CASSSQGSDYGYTF. In DNA, the CDR3 is TGTGCCAGCAGCTCCCAGGGATCGGACTATGGCTACACCTTC.

The chain has TRBV30 and TRBJ2-3; TRBD2 agrees at 7 bases. The germline gives CDR1 GTSNPN, CDR2 SVGIG (reference sequence). Trimming at V came to 2 bases and at J to 3 bases, leaving 11 bases not matched to a gene. This CDR3 is built from 16 residues. The CDR3 DNA reads as TGTGCCTGGAGTCTTGCTAGCGGTGGAGGGACAGATACGCAGTATTTT. Translating gives CAWSLASGGGTDTQYF.

The genes are TRBV27 and TRBJ2-7; 7 positions match TRBD1. The CDR3 loop spans 14 amino acids. V gave up 5 bases and J gave up 6 bases; unmatched junction bases: 10. The germline CDR1 and CDR2 sequences are MNHEY and SMNVEV (reference sequence). CDR3 loop: CASSHGTDPSEQYF. The CDR3 DNA follows: TGTGCCAGCAGTCACGGGACAGATCCCTCCGAGCAGTACTTC.

The gene calls are TRBV27 and TRBJ1-2; D is uncertain. Germline V gene sequence: CDR1 MNHEY, CDR2 SMNVEV (reference sequence). The CDR3 consists of 15 residues. Trimming pared 2 bases from V and 1 base from J, leaving 11 bases between. CDR3 residues: CASSLKPAVNYGYTF. CDR3 bases: TGTGCCAGCAGTTTAAAACCGGCGGTTAACTATGGCTACACCTTC.

The rearrangement links TRBV6-1 to TRBJ1-2; D not certain. Germline CDR1 is MNHNS and CDR2 is SASEGT. V was trimmed by 2 bases and J by 6 bases, leaving 19 bases between them. This CDR3 is built from 16 residues. The chain's CDR3 is CASSERAPPIGNGYTF. DNA of the CDR3: TGTGCCAGCAGTGAACGGGCGCCCCCGATCGGGAATGGCTACACCTTC.

The CDR3 DNA is TGTGCCAGCAGCTACACCGGGACAGGGGGGTCCGAGCAGTACTTC. Encoded protein: CASSYTGTGGSEQYF. The chain recombines TRBV7-9 with TRBJ2-7; 11 bases match TRBD1. Germline loops: CDR1 SEHNR, CDR2 FQNEAQ (reference sequence). CDR3 size: 15 residues. The J segment lost 6 bases and the V segment lost 4 bases, leaving 8 bases of the junction unmatched.

The J gene is TRBJ2-7, the V gene TRBV30, with TRBD2 matching over 12 bases. Germline CDR1 GTSNPN, CDR2 SVGIG (reference sequence). This CDR3 spans 16 amino acids. The trim removed 0 bases at V and 1 base at J, leaving 4 bases unmatched. In DNA, the CDR3 is TGTGCCTGGAGTGTTAGGACTAGCGGGATATCCTACGAGCAGTACTTC. Translation: CAWSVRTSGISYEQYF.

The J gene is TRBJ1-5, the V gene TRBV27; 9 bases align to TRBD1. V lost 3 bases, J lost 5 bases, and 5 bases stayed unmatched. The CDR3 sequence is 15 residues long. In germline, CDR1 is MNHEY, CDR2 SMNVEV (reference sequence). The DNA for the CDR3 is TGTGCCAGCAGTTTTAAGGGACAGGGTTATCAGCCCCAGCATTTT. It encodes CASSFKGQGYQPQHF.

The V gene is TRBV6-5, the J gene TRBJ2-5, with 11 nucleotides matching TRBD1. From germline, CDR1 is MNHEY and CDR2 SVGAGI. J was trimmed by 2 bases and V by 8 bases; bases with no gene match: 7. The CDR3 is 15 amino acids. The chain's CDR3 is CASGGRDRGQETQYF. In DNA form, the CDR3 reads TGTGCCAGCGGAGGCCGGGACAGGGGGCAAGAGACCCAGTACTTC.

This chain links TRBV9 with TRBJ1-1, with D possibly being TRBD1 (6 bases). The germline V and J ends were trimmed by 2 bases and 2 bases, with 10 bases remaining between them. This CDR3 contains 14 residues. Germline V lookup: CDR1 SGDLS, CDR2 YYNGEE. DNA of the CDR3: TGTGCCAGCAGCGTGCAGGGGACCAACACTGAAGCTTTCTTT. It translates to CASSVQGTNTEAFF.

The rearrangement joins TRBV10-3 to TRBJ1-2; D is unresolved. V was pared by 4 bases and J by 3 bases, with 12 bases between. This CDR3 is built from 14 residues. Per germline, CDR1 ENHRY and CDR2 SYGVKD. Here the CDR3 DNA reads TGTGCCATCAGTGGAAGGAGAGGAGACTATGGCTACACCTTC. Protein product: CAISGRRGDYGYTF.

The V gene is TRBV25-1, the J gene TRBJ1-2; 7 bases map to TRBD1. CDR1 and CDR2 (germline): MGHDK, SYGVNS. The CDR3 has 16 residues. V shed 3 bases and J 1 base; nucleotides not matched to a gene: 8. CDR3 residues: CASSEGTGQINYGYTF. The DNA for the CDR3 is TGTGCCAGCAGTGAGGGTACGGGACAGATTAACTATGGCTACACCTTC.

The rearrangement joins TRBV5-1 to TRBJ1-2, with TRBD1 as a possible D gene (5 bases). This CDR3 has 14 residues. Germline loops: CDR1 SGHRS, CDR2 YFSETQ. The ends were cut back, 0 bases at V and 3 bases at J, with 9 bases in the middle. For the CDR3, the DNA is TGCGCCAGCAGCTTGGTTCTAGGGGACTATGGCTACACCTTC. Translating gives CASSLVLGDYGYTF.

J is TRBJ2-3 and V is TRBV5-1; D is possibly TRBD1 (6 bases). The CDR3 length is 14 residues. The germline CDR1 and CDR2 sequences are SGHRS and YFSETQ. Trimming removed 4 bases from V and 0 bases from J, with 9 bases in between. The CDR3 loop reads CASSHGQSTDTQYF. In DNA, the CDR3 is TGCGCCAGCAGCCATGGACAGAGCACAGATACGCAGTATTTT.

This chain links TRBV27 with TRBJ1-1, with 7 nucleotides matching TRBD1. Germline values: CDR1 MNHEY, CDR2 SMNVEV (reference sequence). With V trimmed by 4 bases and J by 9 bases, 11 bases remained unmatched. This CDR3 spans 14 amino acids. The CDR3 DNA reads as TGTGCCAGCAGTTCCGTTACCAGACAGGGACAAGCTTTCTTT. Translating gives CASSSVTRQGQAFF.

The V and J genes are TRBV7-2 and TRBJ2-7, with a possible D match to TRBD2 (5 bases). V lost 5 bases, J lost 7 bases, and 24 bases lay in between. Germline CDR1 reads SGHTA; CDR2 reads FQGNSA. The CDR3 runs to 16 residues. The CDR3 DNA follows: TGTGCCAGCAGCCCGTCAGGTGCGGTCACGGGGTGGGAGCAGTACTTC. Translated, it gives CASSPSGAVTGWEQYF.

The rearrangement joins TRBV28 to TRBJ2-7; no reliable D call. V was shortened by 7 bases and J by 2 bases, with 6 bases between the two germline ends. This CDR3 contains 11 residues. CDR1 is MDHEN, CDR2 SYDVKM, per germline. This CDR3 reads CASTQAYEQYF. CDR3 in DNA: TGTGCCAGCACCCAGGCCTACGAGCAGTACTTC.